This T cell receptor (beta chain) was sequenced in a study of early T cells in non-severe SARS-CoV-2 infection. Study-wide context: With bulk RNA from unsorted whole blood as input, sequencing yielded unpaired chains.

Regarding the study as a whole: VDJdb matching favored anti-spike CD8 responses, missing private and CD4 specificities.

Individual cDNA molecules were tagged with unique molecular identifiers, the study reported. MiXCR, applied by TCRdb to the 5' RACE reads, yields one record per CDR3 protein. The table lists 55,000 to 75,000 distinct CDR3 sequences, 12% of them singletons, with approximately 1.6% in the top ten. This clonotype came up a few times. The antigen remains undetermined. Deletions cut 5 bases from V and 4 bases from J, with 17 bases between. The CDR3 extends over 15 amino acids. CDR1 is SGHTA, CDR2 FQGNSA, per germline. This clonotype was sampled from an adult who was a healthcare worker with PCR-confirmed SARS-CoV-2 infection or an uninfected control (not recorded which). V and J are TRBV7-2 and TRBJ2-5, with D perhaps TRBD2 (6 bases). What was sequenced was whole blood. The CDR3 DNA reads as TGTGCCAGCAGCCGTTATAGCGGTAGGGGAGAGACCCAGTACTTC. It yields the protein CASSRYSGRGETQYF.